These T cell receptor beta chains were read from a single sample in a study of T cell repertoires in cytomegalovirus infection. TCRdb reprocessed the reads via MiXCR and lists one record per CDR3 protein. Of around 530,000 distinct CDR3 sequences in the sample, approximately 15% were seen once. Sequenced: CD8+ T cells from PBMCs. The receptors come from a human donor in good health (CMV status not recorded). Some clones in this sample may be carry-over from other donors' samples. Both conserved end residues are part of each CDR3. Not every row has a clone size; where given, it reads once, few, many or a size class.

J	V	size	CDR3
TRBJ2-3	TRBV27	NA	CASTGLTDTQYF
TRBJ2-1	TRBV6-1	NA	CASSEQLAGYNEQFF
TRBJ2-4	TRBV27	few	CASSLGEGAKNIQYF
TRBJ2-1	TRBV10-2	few	CASNSGSSYNEQFF
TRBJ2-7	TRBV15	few	CATSRDRDGRAPMGEQYF
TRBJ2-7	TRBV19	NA	CASSIDYSYEQYF
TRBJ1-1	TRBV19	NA	CASSTIGRQAETEAFF
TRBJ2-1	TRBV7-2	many	CASTGVNGHNEQFF
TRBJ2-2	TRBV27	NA	CASTQVGQGGVGELFF
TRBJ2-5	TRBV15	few	CATSSTGAQETQYF
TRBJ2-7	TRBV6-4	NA	CASSMRIEGIPYEQYF
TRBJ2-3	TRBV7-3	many	CASSLTGTSGGNTDTQYF
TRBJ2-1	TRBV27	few	CASSPSRAPEQFF
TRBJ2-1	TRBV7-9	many	CASSFSFEQFF
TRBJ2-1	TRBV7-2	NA	CARSLERVGYNEQFF
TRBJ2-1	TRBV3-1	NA	CASSQVRTSVDEQFF
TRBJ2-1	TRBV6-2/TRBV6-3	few	CASSYSTSGGFEQFF
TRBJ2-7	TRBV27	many	CASSLAGAVYEQYF